The clone carrying this T cell receptor beta chain was found many times. The source of the sample is a study of T-cell reconstitution after alpha-beta-depleted transplantation in children. Between the trimmed V and J ends, which lost 4 bases and 7 bases, there was a span of 11 bases. Germline CDR1 and CDR2: LNHDA and SQIVND (reference sequence). This CDR3 is built from 13 residues. As it was prepared, the TCRbeta library received unique molecular identifiers. TCRdb used MiXCR to reprocess the PCR reads, holding one entry per CDR3 protein. The sample includes over 150,000 distinct CDR3 sequences, about 14% seen only once; the top ten take approximately 13%.

The chain has TRBV19 and TRBJ1-5; the D gene is possibly TRBD1 (6 bases). This material consisted of PBMCs from the stem cell graft donor, taken from the stem cell graft. The TCR comes from a human donor who donated a stem cell graft to a child with acute lymphoblastic leukemia. CDR3 region: CASSTGVQQPQHF. The CDR3 DNA is TGTGCCAGTAGTACAGGGGTTCAGCAGCCCCAGCATTTT.